The rows below give T cell receptor beta chains drawn from one sample of a study of blood T cell repertoires in COVID-19. TCRdb's copy holds only in-frame clones and misses some; the assay was immunoSEQ multiplex PCR. The table lists hundreds of thousands of clones, roughly 89% of them singletons. Sequencing was carried out using PBMCs or T cells enriched from blood (not recorded which). These TCRs come from a woman aged 45-65 years who had recovered from COVID-19. Both conserved end residues are part of each CDR3. D genes are given only for firm matches. Clone size, where shown, is once, few, many, or a class for clones that have expanded.

V	J	D	size	DNA	CDR3
TRBV19	TRBJ1-2	.	.	TGTGCCAGTAGCCGGGAGACGGCGACAAACCATGGCTACACCTTC	CASSRETATNHGYTF
TRBV7-2	TRBJ2-3	.	.	TGTGCCAGCAGCCCTAGGGGGGGCCTAATCACAGATACGCAGTATTTT	CASSPRGGLITDTQYF
TRBV3-1/TRBV3-2	TRBJ2-7	TRBD1	.	TGTGCCAGCAGCCAAGGGACAGGAGATTACGAGCAGTACTTC	CASSQGTGDYEQYF
TRBV5-1	TRBJ2-1	TRBD2	.	TGCGCCAGCAGCCCCTACGCTAGCGGGCCCTACAACTCCTACAATGAGCAGTTCTTC	CASSPYASGPYNSYNEQFF
TRBV2	TRBJ1-5	.	once	TGTGCCACCCGCTATAGCAATCAGCCCCAGCATTTT	CATRYSNQPQHF
TRBV13	TRBJ1-1	TRBD1	.	TGTGCCAGCAGCAAGGGACAGGGGTACACTGAAGCTTTCTTT	CASSKGQGYTEAFF
TRBV19	TRBJ2-5	.	.	TGTGCCAGTAGTGCTACTGGAGAGACCCAGTACTTC	CASSATGETQYF
TRBV10-3	TRBJ1-5	TRBD1	once	TGTGCCATCAGTCCCGGGACAGGCATAAATCAGCCCCAGCATTTT	CAISPGTGINQPQHF
TRBV5-1	TRBJ2-3	.	once	TGCGCCAGCAGCTTGGTGGCGGCAGATACGCAGTATTTT	CASSLVAADTQYF
TRBV10-3	TRBJ2-2	.	few	TGTGCCATCAGCGCAGTCACCGGGGAGCTGTTTTTT	CAISAVTGELFF
TRBV7-2	TRBJ1-2	.	.	TGTGCCAGCAGCTTGTCTCGCTATGGCTACACCTTC	CASSLSRYGYTF
TRBV6-5	TRBJ1-4	.	.	TGTGCCAGCAGCCCGACAGACACGAATGAAAAACTGTTTTTT	CASSPTDTNEKLFF
TRBV29-1	TRBJ2-3	.	.	TGCAGCGTTGCTGACACCAACACAGATACGCAGTATTTT	CSVADTNTDTQYF
TRBV28	TRBJ1-1	.	.	TGTGCCAGCAGTGTATTTAGGGGGAACACTGAAGCTTTCTTT	CASSVFRGNTEAFF
TRBV13	TRBJ1-3	.	.	TGTGCCAGCAGCGCCCCACGAGAGACCATATATTTT	CASSAPRETIYF
TRBV7-9	TRBJ1-2	.	once	TGTGCCAGCAGCCCGCCTTCGTTGATAGGGGGAGGCTACACCTTC	CASSPPSLIGGGYTF
TRBV11-2	TRBJ1-2	.	.	TGTGCCAGCAGCTTAGATCTACAGGCGCAGAACTATGGCTACACCTTC	CASSLDLQAQNYGYTF
TRBV6-2/TRBV6-3	TRBJ1-2	.	.	TGTGCCAGCAGTACACTTCGACAGGCCTACACCTTC	CASSTLRQAYTF
TRBV6-5	TRBJ2-2	.	.	TGTGCCAGCAGCTGGGGACTCCAAAACACCGGGGAGCTGTTTTTT	CASSWGLQNTGELFF
TRBV7-2	TRBJ2-7	.	.	TGTGCCAGCAGCTTGCGGTACACAAAATACGAGCAGTACTTC	CASSLRYTKYEQYF
TRBV5-1	TRBJ1-2	.	.	TGCGCCAGCAGCGCGCTATCACCGGGAGATGGCTACACCTTC	CASSALSPGDGYTF
TRBV5-1	TRBJ1-3	.	.	TGCGCCAGCAGCTTGGACAGCTACTCTGGAAACACCATATATTTT	CASSLDSYSGNTIYF
TRBV7-2	TRBJ1-6	TRBD1	.	TGTGCCAGCAGCTGGACAGGCAATTCACCCCTCCACTTT	CASSWTGNSPLHF
TRBV28	TRBJ1-4	TRBD1	.	TGTGCCAGCAGTTTCGCAGGGGGCTCTAATGAAAAACTGTTTTTT	CASSFAGGSNEKLFF
TRBV12-3/TRBV12-4	TRBJ2-7	.	.	TGTGCCAGCAGTAGAGGGGGAGAGCAGTACTTC	CASSRGGEQYF
TRBV7-8	TRBJ2-2	.	.	TGTGCCAGCAGCTTCTTAGCCAGGGCAACGAACACCGGGGAGCTGTTTTTT	CASSFLARATNTGELFF
TRBV4-1	TRBJ1-4	.	.	TGCGCCAGCAGCCAATACAGAGCAACTAATGAAAAACTGTTTTTT	CASSQYRATNEKLFF
TRBV10-3	TRBJ1-1	.	.	TGTGCCATAAGAGACATGGGTGACACTGAAGCTTTCTTT	CAIRDMGDTEAFF
TRBV2	TRBJ1-2	.	.	TGTGCCAGCAGGCGGGACCGTACTTATGGCTACACCTTC	CASRRDRTYGYTF
TRBV19	TRBJ1-5	.	.	TGTGCCAGTAGTATAGGGGGGAGGCCCGGTTCCCTTAGCAATCAGCCCCAGCATTTT	CASSIGGRPGSLSNQPQHF
TRBV12-3/TRBV12-4	TRBJ1-2	.	.	TGTGCCAGCAGCCCCACATACAACTATGGCTACACCTTC	CASSPTYNYGYTF
TRBV10-3	TRBJ1-6	.	.	TGTGCCATCAGTGATCCTACCAATTCACCCCTCCACTTT	CAISDPTNSPLHF
TRBV7-8	TRBJ2-2	.	.	TGTGCCAGCCTTCCTAGCTTGGCCACCGGGGAGCTGTTTTTT	CASLPSLATGELFF
TRBV10-1	TRBJ1-2	.	.	TGCGCCAGGCGGGAGGATTTAAACTATGGCTACACCTTC	CARREDLNYGYTF
TRBV4-1	TRBJ2-5	TRBD2	.	TGCGCCAGCAGCCAGGGACTACTAGCGGGCGGGGAGACCCAGTACTTC	CASSQGLLAGGETQYF
TRBV7-6	TRBJ1-2	.	.	TGTGCCAGCAGCATGTTGCAGGAAAGCGGCTACACCTTC	CASSMLQESGYTF
TRBV28	TRBJ1-2	.	once	TGTGCCAGCAGGAGGACAGTGGAGGTCGCCTATGGCTACACCTTC	CASRRTVEVAYGYTF
TRBV6-5	TRBJ1-1	.	.	TGTGCCAGCAGTTACTCACAAGGGGACACTGAAGCTTTCTTT	CASSYSQGDTEAFF
TRBV11-2	TRBJ2-7	.	.	TGTGCCAGCAGCTTTATCTCGTCGGGGTCCGAGCAGTACTTC	CASSFISSGSEQYF
TRBV27	TRBJ1-5	.	few	TGTGCCAGCAGTTTACGAGAGAATCAGCCCCAGCATTTT	CASSLRENQPQHF
TRBV6-5	TRBJ1-3	.	.	TGTGCCAGCAGTTATGCCGGGACTACTGGAAACACCATATATTTT	CASSYAGTTGNTIYF
TRBV25-1	TRBJ1-6	.	.	TGTGCCAGCAGCTTAGGGGGAGGGAATTCACCCCTCCACTTT	CASSLGGGNSPLHF
TRBV6-5	TRBJ2-3	TRBD2	.	TGTGCCAGCAGACAGACTAGCGGCACAGATACGCAGTATTTT	CASRQTSGTDTQYF
TRBV4-3	TRBJ1-2	TRBD1	.	TGCGCCAGCAGCCAATCGGCGGGGACAGGGGCTAACTATGGCTACACCTTC	CASSQSAGTGANYGYTF
TRBV3-1/TRBV3-2	TRBJ2-7	TRBD1	.	TGTGCCAGCAGCCAAACCGGGACAGGAGCCTACGAGCAGTACTTC	CASSQTGTGAYEQYF
TRBV6-5	TRBJ2-2	.	.	TGTGCCAGCAGTTATTCTATTTCTGGGGAGCTGTTTTTT	CASSYSISGELFF
TRBV4-1	TRBJ1-2	TRBD1	.	TGCGCCAGCAGCCAAGAAGACAGGGGGGCTATCTATGGCTACACCTTC	CASSQEDRGAIYGYTF
TRBV28	TRBJ2-2	TRBD1	.	TGTGCCAGCAGTTCCCCGGGACAGGGGCGTGTCGGGGAGCTGTTTTTT	CASSSPGQGRVGELFF
TRBV28	TRBJ1-2	.	.	TGTGCCCTTTGGGGAGAGGGTTCTAACTATGGCTACACCTTC	CALWGEGSNYGYTF
TRBV29-1	TRBJ1-1	.	.	TGCAGCGTTGTGGGGCAGTGGGATACTGAAGCTTTCTTT	CSVVGQWDTEAFF
TRBV19	TRBJ2-1	.	.	TGTGCCAGTAGTATAGGGACAGACTACAATGAGCAGTTCTTC	CASSIGTDYNEQFF
TRBV4-3	TRBJ2-7	.	.	TGCGCCAGCAGCCAAGATCGGGGTTATGTAGAGCAGTACTTC	CASSQDRGYVEQYF
TRBV9	TRBJ2-5	TRBD2	.	TGTGCCAGCAGCGCCTGGGGACTAGCGGCAGAGACCCAGTACTTC	CASSAWGLAAETQYF
TRBV7-8	TRBJ2-1	.	.	TGTGCCAGCAGCGCCTCCAGCGTAGATGAGCAGTTCTTC	CASSASSVDEQFF